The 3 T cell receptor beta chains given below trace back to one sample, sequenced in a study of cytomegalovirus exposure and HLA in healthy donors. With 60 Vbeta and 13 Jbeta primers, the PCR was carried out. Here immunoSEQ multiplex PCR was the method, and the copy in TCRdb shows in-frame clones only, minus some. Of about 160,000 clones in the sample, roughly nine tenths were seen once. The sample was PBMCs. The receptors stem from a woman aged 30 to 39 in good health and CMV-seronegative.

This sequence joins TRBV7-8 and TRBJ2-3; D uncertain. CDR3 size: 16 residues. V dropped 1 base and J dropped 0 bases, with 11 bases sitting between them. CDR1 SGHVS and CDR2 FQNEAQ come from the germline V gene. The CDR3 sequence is CASSLGHSRSTDTQYF. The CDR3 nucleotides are TGTGCCAGCAGCTTAGGACACAGTCGTAGCACAGATACGCAGTATTTT.

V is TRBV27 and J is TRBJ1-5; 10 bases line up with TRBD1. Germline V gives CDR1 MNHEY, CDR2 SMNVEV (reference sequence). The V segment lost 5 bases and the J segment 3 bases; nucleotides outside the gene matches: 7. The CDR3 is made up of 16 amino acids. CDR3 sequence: CASSPRDRGTNQPQHF. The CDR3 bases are TGTGCCAGCAGTCCCAGGGACAGGGGAACCAATCAGCCCCAGCATTTT.

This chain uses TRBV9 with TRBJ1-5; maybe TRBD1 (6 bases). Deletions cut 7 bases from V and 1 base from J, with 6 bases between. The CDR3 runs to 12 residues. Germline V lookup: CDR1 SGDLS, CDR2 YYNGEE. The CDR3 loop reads CASGGSNQPQHF. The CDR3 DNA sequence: TGTGCCAGCGGGGGCAGCAATCAGCCCCAGCATTTT.